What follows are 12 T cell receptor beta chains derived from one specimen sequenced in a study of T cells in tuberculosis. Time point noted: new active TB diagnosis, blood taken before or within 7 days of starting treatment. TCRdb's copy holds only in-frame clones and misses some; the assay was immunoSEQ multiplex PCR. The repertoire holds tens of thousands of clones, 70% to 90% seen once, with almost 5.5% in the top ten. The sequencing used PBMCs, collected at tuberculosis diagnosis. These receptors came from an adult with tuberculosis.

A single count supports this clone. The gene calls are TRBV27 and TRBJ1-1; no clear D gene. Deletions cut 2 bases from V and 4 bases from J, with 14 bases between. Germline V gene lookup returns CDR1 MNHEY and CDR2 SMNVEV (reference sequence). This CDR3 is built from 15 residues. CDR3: CASSLSSYSGTEAFF. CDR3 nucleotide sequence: TGTGCCAGCAGTTTAAGTTCCTATTCCGGCACTGAAGCTTTCTTT.

The CDR3 reads CASSQEQGLTDTQYF. DNA for the CDR3: TGCGCCAGCAGCCAAGAACAGGGCCTCACAGATACGCAGTATTTT. This chain connects TRBV4-1 to TRBJ2-3; TRBD1 might be the D (6 bases). V lost 0 bases and J lost 2, with 9 bases in between. The CDR3 totals 15 residues. The germline V gene encodes CDR1 MGHRA and CDR2 YSYEKL.

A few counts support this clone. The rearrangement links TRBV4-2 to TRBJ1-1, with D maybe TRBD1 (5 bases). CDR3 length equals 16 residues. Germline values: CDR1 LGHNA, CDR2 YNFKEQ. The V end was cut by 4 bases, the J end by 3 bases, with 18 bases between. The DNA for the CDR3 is TGTGCCAGCAGCCGGAATCTACGGCAGGGCTACACTGAAGCTTTCTTT. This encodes CASSRNLRQGYTEAFF.

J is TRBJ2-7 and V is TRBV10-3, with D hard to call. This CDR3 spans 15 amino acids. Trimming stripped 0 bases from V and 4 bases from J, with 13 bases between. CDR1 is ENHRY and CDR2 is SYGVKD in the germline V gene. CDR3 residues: CAISESTSAEYEQYF. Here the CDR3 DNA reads TGTGCCATCAGTGAGTCGACTTCGGCAGAGTACGAGCAGTACTTC.

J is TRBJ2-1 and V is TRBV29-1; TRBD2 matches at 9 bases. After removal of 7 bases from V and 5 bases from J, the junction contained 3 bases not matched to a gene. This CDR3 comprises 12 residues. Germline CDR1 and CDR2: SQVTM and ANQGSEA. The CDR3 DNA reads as TGCAGCGCAAGACTAGCGGACAATGAGCAGTTCTTC. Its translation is CSARLADNEQFF.

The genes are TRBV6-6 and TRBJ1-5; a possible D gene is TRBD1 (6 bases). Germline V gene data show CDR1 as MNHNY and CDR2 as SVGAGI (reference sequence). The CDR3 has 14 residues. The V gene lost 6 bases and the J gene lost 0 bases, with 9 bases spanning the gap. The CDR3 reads CASRDRVSNQPQHF. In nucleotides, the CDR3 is TGTGCCAGCAGGGACAGAGTTAGCAATCAGCCCCAGCATTTT.

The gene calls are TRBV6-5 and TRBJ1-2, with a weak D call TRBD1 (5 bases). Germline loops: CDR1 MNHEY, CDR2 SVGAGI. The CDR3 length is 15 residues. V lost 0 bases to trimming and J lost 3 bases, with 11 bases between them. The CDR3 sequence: CASSYSGGPYYGYTF. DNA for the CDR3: TGTGCCAGCAGTTACTCGGGGGGACCGTACTATGGCTACACCTTC.

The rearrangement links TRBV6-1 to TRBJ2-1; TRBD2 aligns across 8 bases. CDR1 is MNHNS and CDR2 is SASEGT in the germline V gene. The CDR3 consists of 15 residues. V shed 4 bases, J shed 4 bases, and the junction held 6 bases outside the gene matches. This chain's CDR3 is CASSVTSGPYNEQFF. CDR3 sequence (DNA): TGTGCCAGCAGTGTTACTAGCGGTCCTTACAATGAGCAGTTCTTC.

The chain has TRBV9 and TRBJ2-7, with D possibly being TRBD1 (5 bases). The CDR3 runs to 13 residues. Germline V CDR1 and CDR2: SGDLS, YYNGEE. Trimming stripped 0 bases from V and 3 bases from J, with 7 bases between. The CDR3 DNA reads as TGTGCCAGCAGCGTAGACAGGAACTACGAGCAGTACTTC. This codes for CASSVDRNYEQYF.

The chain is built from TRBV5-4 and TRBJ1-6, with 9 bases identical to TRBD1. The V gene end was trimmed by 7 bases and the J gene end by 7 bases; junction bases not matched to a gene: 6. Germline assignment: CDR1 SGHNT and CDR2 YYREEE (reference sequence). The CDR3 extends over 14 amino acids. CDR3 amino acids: CASGRTGENSPLHF. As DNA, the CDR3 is TGTGCCAGCGGAAGGACAGGGGAGAATTCACCCCTCCACTTT.

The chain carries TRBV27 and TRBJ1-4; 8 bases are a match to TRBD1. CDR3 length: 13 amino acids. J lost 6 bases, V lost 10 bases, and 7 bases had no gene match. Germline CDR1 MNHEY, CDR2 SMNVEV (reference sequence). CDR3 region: CATGQGLDEKLFF. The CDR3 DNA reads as TGTGCCACAGGACAGGGATTGGATGAAAAACTGTTTTTT.

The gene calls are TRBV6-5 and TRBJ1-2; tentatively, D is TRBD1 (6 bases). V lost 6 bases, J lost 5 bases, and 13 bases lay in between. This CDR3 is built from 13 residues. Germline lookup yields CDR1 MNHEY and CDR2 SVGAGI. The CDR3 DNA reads TGTGCCAGCAGCCGCGAGAGGGGGTATGGCTACACCTTC. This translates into CASSRERGYGYTF.